This T cell receptor (beta chain) was captured by sequencing in a study of cytomegalovirus exposure and HLA in healthy donors. Researchers ran the PCR with 60 Vbeta and 13 Jbeta primers. TCRdb's copy holds only in-frame clones and misses some; the assay was immunoSEQ multiplex PCR. The data hold some 140,000 clones, with about four fifths observed a single time. CDR1 is SEHNR, CDR2 FQNEAQ, per germline (reference sequence). This CDR3 contains 15 residues. V lost 5 bases, J lost 2 bases, and 4 bases stayed unmatched. Input material: PBMCs. This sequence joins TRBV7-9 and TRBJ1-5; TRBD1 aligns across 9 bases. This receptor was identified in a male donor in good health and CMV-seropositive. The CDR3 DNA reads as TGTGCCAGCAGCCGGACAGGGGTTCGCAATCAGCCCCAGCATTTT. Translation: CASSRTGVRNQPQHF.